The rows below give T cell receptor beta chains drawn from one sample of a study of shared clonotypes between healthy human individuals. Libraries were prepared by immunoSEQ multiplex PCR; TCRdb keeps only in-frame clonotypes and omits some of them. The table lists about 2 million clones, 95% of them singletons, with around 0.13% in the top ten. The sample taken for sequencing was naive CD4+ T cells sorted from blood. These receptors all stem from a man aged 18 to 29 in good health. Each CDR3 is given with its conserved first and last residue. D genes are given only for firm matches. Clone size, where shown, is once, few, many, or a class for clones that have expanded.

v_call	j_call	clone_size	d_call	cdr3_nt	cdr3_aa
TRBV6-5	TRBJ2-3	once	TRBD2	TGTGCCAGCAAGGCGGGGGGCAGGGATACGCAGTATTTT	CASKAGGRDTQYF
TRBV6-1	TRBJ1-2	NA	TRBD1	TGTGCCAGCAGTGGAAGGGACAGGAACTATGGCTACACCTTC	CASSGRDRNYGYTF
TRBV7-2	TRBJ1-3	NA	NA	TGTGCCAGCAGCCAGGACGTCGCCTCTGGAAACACCATATATTTT	CASSQDVASGNTIYF
TRBV5-1	TRBJ2-3	NA	TRBD1	TGCGCCAGCGCAAGACAGGGTTCCTTCGGGAGCACAGATACGCAGTATTTT	CASARQGSFGSTDTQYF
TRBV5-4	TRBJ2-2	once	NA	TGTGCCAGCAGCTTGGCTAGCCCCACCGGGGAGCTGTTTTTT	CASSLASPTGELFF
TRBV9	TRBJ2-5	NA	NA	TGTGCCAGCAGCGGAAAGTGGGGGTTAGAGACCCAGTACTTC	CASSGKWGLETQYF
TRBV6-1	TRBJ2-3	NA	NA	TGTGCCAGCAGTGAATGGTCCCGACAGGCCACAGATACGCAGTATTTT	CASSEWSRQATDTQYF
TRBV7-2	TRBJ1-4	NA	NA	TGTGCCAGCAGCTTAGGCCTGTATGAAAAACTGTTTTTT	CASSLGLYEKLFF
TRBV7-7	TRBJ2-3	NA	NA	TGTGCTAGCAGCTTCGAAAGGGGCTCAGATACGCAGTATTTT	CASSFERGSDTQYF
TRBV5-4	TRBJ1-5	NA	NA	TGTGCCAGCAGCTCGTTATCTAAGGGGGTCTATAGCAATCAGCCCCAGCATTTT	CASSSLSKGVYSNQPQHF
TRBV6-5	TRBJ1-6	NA	NA	TGTGCCAGCACCGGGTATAATTCACCCCTCCACTTT	CASTGYNSPLHF
TRBV5-1	TRBJ2-3	NA	NA	TGCGCCAGCAGCTTCGGGGGCACTAGCACAGATACGCAGTATTTT	CASSFGGTSTDTQYF
TRBV11-2	TRBJ1-2	NA	TRBD1	TGTGCCAGCAGCGCTCTAAAGGGGAACAGGGGACTAGCTAACTATGGCTACACCTTC	CASSALKGNRGLANYGYTF
TRBV10-3	TRBJ2-7	NA	TRBD1	TGTGCCATCAGTGAACGGGACAGGGGGCCCGAGCAGTACTTC	CAISERDRGPEQYF
TRBV18	TRBJ2-1	once	NA	TGTGCCAGCTCACCCGAGGACGTACCGACCAATGAGCAGTTCTTC	CASSPEDVPTNEQFF
TRBV4-3	TRBJ2-7	NA	TRBD1	TGCGCCAGCAGCCAAGAAACAGGGGCCTCCTACGAGCAGTACTTC	CASSQETGASYEQYF
TRBV30	TRBJ2-1	NA	TRBD2	TGTGCCTGGGGAGGGGGACTAGCGGAGTACAATGAGCAGTTCTTC	CAWGGGLAEYNEQFF
TRBV27	TRBJ1-5	NA	NA	TGTGCCAGCAGGTCTTCGGGGAATACAGGCAATCAGCCCCAGCATTTT	CASRSSGNTGNQPQHF
TRBV28	TRBJ2-7	NA	NA	TGTGCCAGCAGTTTTTTCGGGCGGCCCTACGAGCAGTACTTC	CASSFFGRPYEQYF
TRBV5-6	TRBJ2-3	NA	NA	TGTGCCAGCAGCTTGCTAGCGAGCACAGATACGCAGTATTTT	CASSLLASTDTQYF
TRBV30	TRBJ2-1	NA	TRBD2	TGTGCCTCTGGACTAGCGGGGAACCATATGTTCTTC	CASGLAGNHMFF
TRBV2	TRBJ2-1	NA	NA	TGTGCCAGCAGGGGGACATCTCACAACAATGAGCAGTTCTTC	CASRGTSHNNEQFF
TRBV9	TRBJ2-7	NA	TRBD2	TGTGCCAGCAGCACTGGACTAGGACTATCCTACGAGCAGTACTTC	CASSTGLGLSYEQYF
TRBV6-4	TRBJ1-4	NA	TRBD1	TGTGCCAGCAGTGAGGGGACAGGGAGTGAAAAACTGTTTTTT	CASSEGTGSEKLFF
TRBV2	TRBJ1-6	NA	NA	TGTGCCAGCAGCGCAGAAAGCTCCTATAATTCACCCCTCCACTTT	CASSAESSYNSPLHF
TRBV19	TRBJ1-1	NA	NA	TGTGCCAGTAGTATCTCGAGGAGGGGAGACACTGAAGCTTTCTTT	CASSISRRGDTEAFF
TRBV28	TRBJ1-2	NA	NA	TGTGCCAGCAGTTTACCCCGAGCGGGGGATGCCTATGGCTACACCTTC	CASSLPRAGDAYGYTF
TRBV18	TRBJ2-3	NA	TRBD2	TGTGCCAGCTCACAGGGGACTAGCGGGAGTGGGACAGATACGCAGTATTTT	CASSQGTSGSGTDTQYF
TRBV19	TRBJ2-5	NA	NA	TGTGCCAGTAGTATAGACGCGGTCCTACAAGAGACCCAGTACTTC	CASSIDAVLQETQYF
TRBV2	TRBJ1-5	NA	NA	TGTGCCAGCAGGAAGTTCCGGGAAGCCGATCAGCCCCAGCATTTT	CASRKFREADQPQHF
TRBV5-1	TRBJ2-7	NA	NA	TGCGCCAGCAGTTGGGTCCGCAGCTCCTACGAGCAGTACTTC	CASSWVRSSYEQYF
TRBV7-2	TRBJ2-1	NA	TRBD2	TGTGCCAGCAGCCCCCGGACTAGCGGGGCGAATGAGCAGTTCTTC	CASSPRTSGANEQFF
TRBV6-5	TRBJ2-7	NA	NA	TGTGCCAGCAGTCCCCAACATTACGAGCAGTACTTC	CASSPQHYEQYF
TRBV18	TRBJ2-1	NA	NA	TGTGCCAGCTCACCAGGGGATGAGCAGTTCTTC	CASSPGDEQFF
TRBV11-3	TRBJ1-6	NA	NA	TGTGCCAGCAGCCAACAGGGTCAGCAGGCTTTAGTTATCCTCCACTTT	CASSQQGQQALVILHF
TRBV5-4	TRBJ1-2	NA	NA	TGTGCCAGCAGCTTGGATCCATCATCGGCCGGCTACACCTTC	CASSLDPSSAGYTF
TRBV28	TRBJ2-7	NA	NA	TGTGCCAGCAGTTATTTATTGGCAGGGGTTTACGAGCAGTACTTC	CASSYLLAGVYEQYF
TRBV27	TRBJ2-5	NA	NA	TGTGCCAGCACTTTATGGGGATACCAAGAGACCCAGTACTTC	CASTLWGYQETQYF
TRBV28	TRBJ1-4	NA	TRBD1	TGTGCCAGCGGTTTACGACAGGGAACTAATGAAAAACTGTTTTTT	CASGLRQGTNEKLFF
TRBV5-1	TRBJ2-2	NA	TRBD1	TGCGCCAGCAGCTTAACCGGGACAGGGAACACCGGGGAGCTGTTTTTT	CASSLTGTGNTGELFF
TRBV7-9	TRBJ1-4	NA	NA	TGTGCCAGCAGCTTGCAGGGGAGTGAAAAACTGTTTTTT	CASSLQGSEKLFF
TRBV10-3	TRBJ2-3	NA	NA	TGTGCCATCAAAGCTAAGGGGACTGCAGATACGCAGTATTTT	CAIKAKGTADTQYF
TRBV27	TRBJ1-2	NA	NA	TGTGCCAGCAGTTTGGCCAGGGACTATGGCTACACCTTC	CASSLARDYGYTF
TRBV7-2	TRBJ2-5	NA	TRBD2	TGTGCCAGCAGCGGGCGGACTAGCGGGGCCCAAGAGACCCAGTACTTC	CASSGRTSGAQETQYF
TRBV7-9	TRBJ2-3	NA	TRBD2	TGTGCCAGCAGCTATAGCGGGACTAGCACAGATACGCAGTATTTT	CASSYSGTSTDTQYF
TRBV6-5	TRBJ2-7	NA	NA	TGTGCCAGCAGTTACGGGGGCGACCAGCAGTACTTC	CASSYGGDQQYF
TRBV21-1	TRBJ1-6	once	NA	TGTGCCAGCAGCAAAGGAGTCAGGACAGCTCATAATTCACCCCTCCACTTT	CASSKGVRTAHNSPLHF
TRBV10-2	TRBJ2-5	NA	NA	TGCGCCAGCATGTCAGGGGCGACCCAGTACTTC	CASMSGATQYF
TRBV12-5	TRBJ1-2	NA	NA	TGTGCTAGTGGTTTGAGGATCAGGGGCTCCTTCTATGGCTACACCTTC	CASGLRIRGSFYGYTF
TRBV9	TRBJ2-2	NA	NA	TGTGCCAGCAGCGTAATTGGGGCTGGCGCCGGGGAGCTGTTTTTT	CASSVIGAGAGELFF
TRBV28	TRBJ1-1	NA	TRBD1	TGTGCCAGCAGTCCATCGAGGACAGGGAGGGCTGAAGCTTTCTTT	CASSPSRTGRAEAFF
TRBV5-6	TRBJ1-5	NA	NA	TGTGCCAGCAGCTTGGTTGGGTCCGGGGGCGCGGGTCAGCCCCAGCATTTT	CASSLVGSGGAGQPQHF
TRBV5-6	TRBJ2-3	NA	NA	TGTGCCAGCAGAAAAGGACTTTTGACAGATACGCAGTATTTT	CASRKGLLTDTQYF
TRBV6-1	TRBJ2-5	NA	TRBD2	TGTGCCAGCAGTGAAAGGGGGGGACTAGTGCAGTACTTC	CASSERGGLVQYF
TRBV11-3	TRBJ2-1	NA	NA	TGTGCCAGCAGCTTTAATCTCCAGAGCAATGAGCAGTTCTTC	CASSFNLQSNEQFF
TRBV5-1	TRBJ2-7	NA	NA	TGCGCCAGCAGCTCAGGGACTGCGAGCTCCTACGAGCAGTACTTC	CASSSGTASSYEQYF